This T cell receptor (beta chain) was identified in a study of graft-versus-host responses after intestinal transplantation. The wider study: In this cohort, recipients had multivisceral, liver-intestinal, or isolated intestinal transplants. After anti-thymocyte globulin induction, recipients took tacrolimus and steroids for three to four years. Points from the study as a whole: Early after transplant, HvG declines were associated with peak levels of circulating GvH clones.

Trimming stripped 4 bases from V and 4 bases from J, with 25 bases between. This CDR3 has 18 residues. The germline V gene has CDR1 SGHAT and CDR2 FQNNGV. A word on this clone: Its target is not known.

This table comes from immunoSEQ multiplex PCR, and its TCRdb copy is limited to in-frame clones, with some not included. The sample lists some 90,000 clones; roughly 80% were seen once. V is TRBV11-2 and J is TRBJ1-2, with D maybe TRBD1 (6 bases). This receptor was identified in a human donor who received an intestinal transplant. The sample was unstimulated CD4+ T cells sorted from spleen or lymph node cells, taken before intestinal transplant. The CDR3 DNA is TGTGCCAGCAGCTCACCGACATCCCTAGGGGGAACATTCTATGGCTACACCTTC. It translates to CASSSPTSLGGTFYGYTF.